Shown below are 21 T cell receptor beta chains from a single sample sequenced in a study of shared clonotypes between healthy human individuals. Assay: immunoSEQ multiplex PCR; the TCRdb copy retains only in-frame clones and omits some. The sample has a few million clones; approximately 94% are singletons. The sample was naive CD4+ T cells sorted from blood. As for subset: CD45RA+ positively selected. Receptors were obtained from a man between 18 and 35 years old in good health.

V is TRBV6-6 and J is TRBJ2-7; D is unclear. CDR3 length: 13 residues. The V gene's germline CDR1 is MNHNY and CDR2 SVGAGI (reference sequence). With 10 bases removed from V and 6 bases from J, the gap between germline ends came to 19 bases. The CDR3 is CAIQVRVSAEQYF. DNA for the CDR3: TGTGCCATCCAGGTTAGGGTATCTGCCGAGCAGTACTTC.

With respect to this clone: Other DNA sequences from this sample encode an identical CDR3 as well. The chain uses TRBV5-1 and TRBJ2-3; 7 nucleotides agree with TRBD2. CDR3 length: 15 amino acids. CDR1 and CDR2 (germline): SGHRS, YFSETQ. The junction had 4 bases not matched to a gene; V was cut back by 0 bases and J by 3 bases. The CDR3: CASSLGGRGTDTQYF. CDR3 DNA: TGCGCCAGCAGCTTGGGCGGGAGAGGTACAGATACGCAGTATTTT.

The chain carries TRBV28 and TRBJ1-2; TRBD1 agrees at 8 bases. The germline CDR1 and CDR2 sequences are MDHEN and SYDVKM. This CDR3 region has 13 residues. Germline trimming cut 2 bases from V and 8 bases from J; bases unmatched to any gene: 4. The CDR3: CASSLQGAQGYTF. The CDR3 nucleotides read TGTGCCAGCAGTTTACAGGGGGCTCAGGGCTACACCTTC.

The table lists this clone with a count of one. The chain recombines TRBV10-2 with TRBJ2-1, with 9 bases identical to TRBD2. CDR1 is WSHSY, CDR2 SAAADI, per germline. The CDR3 is 14 amino acids. Losses at the gene ends were 10 bases for V and 3 bases for J; bases not matched to a gene: 7. CDR3 DNA sequence: TGCGCCACCAATAGCGGGAGAAACTACAATGAGCAGTTCTTC. Residues: CATNSGRNYNEQFF.

About this clone: At one end, the junction sequence differs from germline, possibly due to a read error. The rearrangement links TRBV5-1 to TRBJ2-2, with TRBD1 matching over 9 bases. The CDR3 has 14 amino acids. In germline, CDR1 is SGHRS, CDR2 YFSETQ. This CDR3 is CASSWDRENGEPFF. CDR3 bases: TGCGCCAGCAGCTGGGACAGGGAGAACGGGGAGCCGTTTTTT.

This chain links TRBV18 with TRBJ2-1, with TRBD1 identical over 9 bases. This CDR3 contains 15 residues. The germline V gene has CDR1 KGHSH and CDR2 LQKENI. Losses at the gene ends were 0 bases for V and 10 bases for J; bases not matched to a gene: 7. The chain's CDR3 is CASSPPRDRAREQFF. The CDR3 DNA reads as TGTGCCAGCTCACCACCCCGGGACAGGGCGCGGGAGCAGTTCTTC.

The V gene is TRBV27, the J gene TRBJ1-1, with 8 bases aligning to TRBD1. V trimming: 6 bases; J trimming: 1 base; junction bases outside the gene matches: 10. Per the germline V gene, CDR1 is MNHEY and CDR2 is SMNVEV (reference sequence). The CDR3 contains 16 residues. CDR3 in amino acids: CASRRGTGTGNTEAFF. In nucleotides, the CDR3 is TGTGCCAGCAGGAGGGGGACCGGGACAGGGAACACTGAAGCTTTCTTT.

The rearrangement links TRBV2 to TRBJ2-5; 8 bases map to TRBD2. Trimming cost V 4 bases and J 14 bases; bases outside gene matches: 9. CDR3 length equals 12 residues. Germline CDR1 SNHLY, CDR2 FYNNEI. The CDR3 coding sequence is TGTGCCAGCAGTGGGGACGGGGGGGTCTTCTACTTC. Protein sequence: CASSGDGGVFYF. Together with reference TRBV2 and TRBJ2-5, the CDR3 gives the full variable domain: EPEVTQTPSHQVTQMGQEVILRCVPISNHLYFYWYRQILGQKVEFLVSFYNNEISEKSEIFDDQFSVERPDGSNFTLKIRSTKLEDSAMYFCASSGDGGVFYFGPGTRLLVL.

The rearrangement links TRBV5-1 to TRBJ2-7, with a possible D match to TRBD1 (6 bases). The length of the CDR3 is 13 residues. Between the trimmed V and J ends, which lost 3 bases and 6 bases, there was a span of 13 bases. Germline V gene lookup returns CDR1 SGHRS and CDR2 YFSETQ. The CDR3 DNA is TGCGCCAGCAGCTATACCCACAGGGCCGAGCAGTACTTC. This translates into CASSYTHRAEQYF.

The chain uses TRBV6-5 and TRBJ1-3; D uncertain. The CDR3 contains 14 residues. V was trimmed by 6 bases and J by 2 bases, leaving 11 bases between them. From germline, CDR1 is MNHEY and CDR2 SVGAGI. CDR3 sequence reads: CASRTSGAGNTIYF. CDR3 coding DNA: TGTGCCAGCAGAACCTCAGGCGCTGGAAACACCATATATTTT.

The J gene is TRBJ1-1, the V gene TRBV7-2, with a weak D call TRBD1 (6 bases). The germline CDR1 and CDR2 sequences are SGHTA and FQGNSA. V was clipped by 2 bases and J by 0 bases, with 10 bases between them. The CDR3 sequence is 15 residues long. The CDR3, as DNA: TGTGCCAGCAGCTTAAGTGGGGGCGTGAACACTGAAGCTTTCTTT. Encoded protein: CASSLSGGVNTEAFF.

Remarks on this clone: Different DNA sequences within this sample yield the same CDR3. The J gene is TRBJ2-5, the V gene TRBV5-1; D not certain. This CDR3 is built from 13 residues. Trimming shortened V by 0 bases and J by 2 bases, and 5 bases separated the two germline ends. CDR1 is SGHRS and CDR2 is YFSETQ in the germline V gene. For the CDR3, the DNA is TGCGCCAGCAGCTTGGCTAGACAAGAGACCCAGTACTTC. Its translation: CASSLARQETQYF.

The genes are TRBV6-4 and TRBJ1-4; no clear D gene. V lost 7 bases to trimming and J lost 6 bases, with 15 bases between them. Germline lookup yields CDR1 MRHNA and CDR2 SNTAGT. The CDR3 has 14 residues. The CDR3 DNA sequence: TGTGCCAGCATGGCGGTGGCTTTGTATGAAAAACTGTTTTTT. Its protein product is CASMAVALYEKLFF.

In this sample, this clone turned up a few times. The chain employs TRBV6-1 and TRBJ1-3; D uncertain. Trimming stripped 2 bases from V and 7 bases from J, with 9 bases between. CDR3 length: 13 residues. Germline assignment: CDR1 MNHNS and CDR2 SASEGT. Here the CDR3 DNA reads TGTGCCAGCAGTGAATCCTATCTGAACACCATATATTTT. Its protein product is CASSESYLNTIYF.

CDR3 amino acids: CASSHSGRAGTDTQYF. CDR3 DNA: TGCGCCAGCAGCCATAGCGGGAGGGCCGGTACAGATACGCAGTATTTT. The rearrangement uses TRBV5-1 and TRBJ2-3; 11 bases line up with TRBD2. CDR3 length equals 16 residues. Germline assignment: CDR1 SGHRS and CDR2 YFSETQ. J lost 3 bases, V lost 4 bases, and 7 bases had no gene match.

The CDR3 spells CASSAQLDVNNEQFF. As DNA, the CDR3 is TGTGCCAGCAGTGCACAGTTAGACGTCAACAATGAGCAGTTCTTC. The chain recombines TRBV2 with TRBJ2-1; D gene ambiguous. Trimming removed 4 bases at V and 5 bases at J, with 15 bases between. Germline CDR1 and CDR2: SNHLY and FYNNEI. This CDR3 has 15 amino acids.

This chain connects TRBV4-2 to TRBJ1-2; no clear D gene. V was pared by 0 bases and J by 1 base, with 9 bases between. Germline loops: CDR1 LGHNA, CDR2 YNFKEQ. The CDR3 runs to 15 residues. CDR3 protein: CASSQEQTNNYGYTF. The DNA for the CDR3 is TGTGCCAGCAGCCAAGAACAGACTAATAACTATGGCTACACCTTC.

The chain employs TRBV28 and TRBJ1-5; D remains ambiguous. V lost 5 bases to trimming and J lost 0 bases, with 11 bases between them. Per germline, CDR1 MDHEN and CDR2 SYDVKM. CDR3 length: 15 residues. DNA of the CDR3: TGTGCCAGCAGTGATGACCGTTATAGCAATCAGCCCCAGCATTTT. Translated: CASSDDRYSNQPQHF.

The chain joins TRBV10-2 to TRBJ2-1, with 9 nucleotides matching TRBD1. The CDR3 extends over 14 amino acids. J was trimmed by 7 bases and V by 4 bases; bases with no gene match: 5. In germline, CDR1 is WSHSY, CDR2 SAAADI. The CDR3 region is CASSGQGVVNEQFF. The CDR3, as DNA: TGCGCCAGCAGTGGACAGGGGGTTGTAAATGAGCAGTTCTTC.

This sequence joins TRBV2 and TRBJ1-1; no firm D call. There are 12 residues in the CDR3. Germline assignment: CDR1 SNHLY and CDR2 FYNNEI. The V and J ends lost 7 bases and 1 base respectively, with 7 bases between them. The chain's CDR3 is CASISGNTEAFF. The DNA of the CDR3 is TGTGCCAGCATATCAGGGAACACTGAAGCTTTCTTT.

V gene TRBV30 combines with J gene TRBJ2-3; D gene unclear. Trimming took 7 bases from V and 0 from J, leaving 11 bases between them. Germline V CDR1 and CDR2: GTSNPN, SVGIG (reference sequence). This CDR3 region has 13 residues. The CDR3 coding sequence is TGTGCCTTAACCGGGCCGAGCACAGATACGCAGTATTTT. Translation: CALTGPSTDTQYF.